This T cell receptor beta chain was sequenced in a study of cytomegalovirus exposure and HLA in healthy donors. Study-wide points: Common viral pathogens were later found to be apparently linked to several of the most significant clusters.

A multiplex PCR was run with 60 Vbeta primers and 13 Jbeta primers. Some clones are missing from TCRdb's copy, which holds only in-frame ones; the method was immunoSEQ multiplex PCR. The data contain over 140,000 clones, 70% to 85% of them singletons. Comments on this clone: Its specificity is unknown.

This clonotype originated in a man younger than 45 in good health and CMV-seropositive. The material sequenced was PBMCs.

CDR3 residues: CASTETGAHTIYF. In DNA form, the CDR3 reads TGTGCCAGTACCGAGACAGGGGCACACACCATATATTTT. V gene TRBV19 combines with J gene TRBJ1-3; TRBD1 matches at 8 bases. CDR3 size: 13 residues. V shed 7 bases, J shed 8 bases, and the junction held 7 bases outside the gene matches. The germline gives CDR1 LNHDA, CDR2 SQIVND (reference sequence).